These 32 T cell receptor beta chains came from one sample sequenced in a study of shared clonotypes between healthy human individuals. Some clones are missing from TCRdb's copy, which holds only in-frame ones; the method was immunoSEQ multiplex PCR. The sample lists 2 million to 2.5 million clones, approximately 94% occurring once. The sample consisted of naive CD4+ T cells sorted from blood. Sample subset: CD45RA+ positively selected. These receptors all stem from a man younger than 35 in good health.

The CDR3: CASSEAGGLYNEQFF. Written as DNA, the CDR3 is TGTGCCAGCAGTGAGGCCGGAGGACTGTACAATGAGCAGTTCTTC. The V and J genes are TRBV2 and TRBJ2-1; a weak D match, TRBD2 (5 bases). The CDR3 spans 15 residues. From germline, CDR1 is SNHLY and CDR2 FYNNEI. Trimming cost V 3 bases and J 4 bases, with 13 bases left between them.

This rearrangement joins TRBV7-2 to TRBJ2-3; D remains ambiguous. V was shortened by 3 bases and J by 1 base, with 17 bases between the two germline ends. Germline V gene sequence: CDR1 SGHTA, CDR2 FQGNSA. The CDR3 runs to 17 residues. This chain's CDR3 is CASSFPRVGKGTDTQYF. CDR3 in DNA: TGTGCCAGCAGCTTCCCTCGAGTCGGTAAAGGCACAGATACGCAGTATTTT. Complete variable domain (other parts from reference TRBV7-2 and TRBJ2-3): GAGVSQSPSNKVTEKGKDVELRCDPISGHTALYWYRQSLGQGLEFLIYFQGNSAPDKSGLPSDRFSAERTGGSVSTLTIQRTQQEDSAVYLCASSFPRVGKGTDTQYFGPGTRLTVL.

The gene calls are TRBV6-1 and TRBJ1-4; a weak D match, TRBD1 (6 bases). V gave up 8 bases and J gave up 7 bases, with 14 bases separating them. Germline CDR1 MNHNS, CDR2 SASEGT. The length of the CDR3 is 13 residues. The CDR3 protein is CASQGQTGEKLFF. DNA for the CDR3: TGTGCCAGCCAAGGACAGACAGGTGAAAAACTGTTTTTT.

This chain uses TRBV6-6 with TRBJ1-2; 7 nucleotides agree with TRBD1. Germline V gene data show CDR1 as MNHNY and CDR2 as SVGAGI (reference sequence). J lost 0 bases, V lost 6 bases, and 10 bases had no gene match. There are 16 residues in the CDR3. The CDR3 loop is CASSEGATLSNYGYTF. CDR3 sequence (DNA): TGTGCCAGCAGCGAGGGGGCTACCCTCTCTAACTATGGCTACACCTTC.

The CDR3 here is CASTRDKNQPQHF. CDR3 in DNA: TGTGCCAGCACCCGCGACAAAAATCAGCCCCAGCATTTT. This chain joins TRBV2 and TRBJ1-5; unclear D gene. The CDR3 spans 13 residues. Trimming took 7 bases from V and 4 from J, leaving 11 bases between them. Germline V lookup: CDR1 SNHLY, CDR2 FYNNEI.

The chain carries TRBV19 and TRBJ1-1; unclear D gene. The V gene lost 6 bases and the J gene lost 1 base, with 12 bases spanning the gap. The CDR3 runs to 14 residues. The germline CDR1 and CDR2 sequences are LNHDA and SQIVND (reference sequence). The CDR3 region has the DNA TGTGCCAGTAGACGTCCGGGATCGAACACTGAAGCTTTCTTT. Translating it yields CASRRPGSNTEAFF. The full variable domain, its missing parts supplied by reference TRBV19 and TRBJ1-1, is DGGITQSPKYLFRKEGQNVTLSCEQNLNHDAMYWYRQDPGQGLRLIYYSQIVNDFQKGDIAEGYSVSREKKESFPLTVTSAQKNPTAFYLCASRRPGSNTEAFFGQGTRLTVV.

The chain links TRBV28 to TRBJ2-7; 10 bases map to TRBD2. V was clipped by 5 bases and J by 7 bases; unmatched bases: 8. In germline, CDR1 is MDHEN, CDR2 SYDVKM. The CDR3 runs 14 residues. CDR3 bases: TGTGCCAGCAGTCCAAGCGGGGGGGCTCGGGAGCAGTACTTC. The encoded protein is CASSPSGGAREQYF.

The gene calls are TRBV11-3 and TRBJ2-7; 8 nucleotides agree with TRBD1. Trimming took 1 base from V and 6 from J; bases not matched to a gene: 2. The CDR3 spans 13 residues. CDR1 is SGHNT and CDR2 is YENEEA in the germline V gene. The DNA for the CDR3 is TGTGCCAGCAGCTTAGGACAGGGGTCCGAGCAGTACTTC. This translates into CASSLGQGSEQYF.

In DNA form, the CDR3 reads TGTGCCTGGGGAGGGGGGGCTAGCACAGATACGCAGTATTTT. Encoded protein: CAWGGGASTDTQYF. The chain recombines TRBV30 with TRBJ2-3; tentatively, D is TRBD2 (7 bases). Germline lookup yields CDR1 GTSNPN and CDR2 SVGIG (reference sequence). The germline V and J ends were trimmed by 5 bases and 0 bases, with 12 bases remaining between them. The length of the CDR3 is 14 residues.

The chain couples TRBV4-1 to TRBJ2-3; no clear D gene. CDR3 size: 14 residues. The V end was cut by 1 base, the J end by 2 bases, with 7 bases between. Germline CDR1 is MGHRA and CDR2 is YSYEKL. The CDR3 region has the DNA TGCGCCAGCAGCCAAGGACACTACACAGATACGCAGTATTTT. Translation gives CASSQGHYTDTQYF.

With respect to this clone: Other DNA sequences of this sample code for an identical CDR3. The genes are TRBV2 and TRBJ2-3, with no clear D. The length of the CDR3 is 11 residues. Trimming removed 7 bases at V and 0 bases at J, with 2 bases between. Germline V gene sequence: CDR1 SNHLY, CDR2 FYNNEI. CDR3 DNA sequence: TGTGCCAGCACTAGCACAGATACGCAGTATTTT. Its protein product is CASTSTDTQYF.

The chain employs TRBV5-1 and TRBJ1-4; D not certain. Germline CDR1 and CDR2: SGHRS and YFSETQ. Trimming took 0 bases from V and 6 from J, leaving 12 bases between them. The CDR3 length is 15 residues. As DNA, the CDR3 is TGCGCCAGCAGCTTGGTTCCCGGGGTTGATGAAAAACTGTTTTTT. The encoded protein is CASSLVPGVDEKLFF.

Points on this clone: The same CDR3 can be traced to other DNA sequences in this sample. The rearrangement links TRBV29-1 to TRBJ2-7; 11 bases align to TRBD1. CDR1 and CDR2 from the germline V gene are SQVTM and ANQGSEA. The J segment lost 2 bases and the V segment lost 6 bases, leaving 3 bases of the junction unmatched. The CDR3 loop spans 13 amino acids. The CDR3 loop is CSVRTGGTYEQYF. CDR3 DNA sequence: TGCAGCGTCCGGACAGGGGGCACCTACGAGCAGTACTTC.

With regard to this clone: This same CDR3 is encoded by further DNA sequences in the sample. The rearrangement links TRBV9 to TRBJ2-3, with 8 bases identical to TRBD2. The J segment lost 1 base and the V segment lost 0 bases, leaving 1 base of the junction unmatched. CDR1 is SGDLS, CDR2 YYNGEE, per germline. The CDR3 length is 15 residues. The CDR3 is CASSVALAGTDTQYF. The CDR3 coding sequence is TGTGCCAGCAGCGTAGCACTAGCGGGCACAGATACGCAGTATTTT.

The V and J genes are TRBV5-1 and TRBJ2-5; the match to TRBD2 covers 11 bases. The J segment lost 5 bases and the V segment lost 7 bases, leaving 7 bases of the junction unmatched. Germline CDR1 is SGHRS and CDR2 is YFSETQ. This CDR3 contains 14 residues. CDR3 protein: CASRLAGPVETQYF. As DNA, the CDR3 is TGCGCCAGCCGACTAGCGGGGCCGGTCGAGACCCAGTACTTC.

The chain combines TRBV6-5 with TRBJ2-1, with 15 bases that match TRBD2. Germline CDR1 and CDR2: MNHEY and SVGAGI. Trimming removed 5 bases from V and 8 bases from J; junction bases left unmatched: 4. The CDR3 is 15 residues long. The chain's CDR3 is CASSGLAGGPDEQFF. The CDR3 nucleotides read TGTGCCAGCAGTGGACTAGCGGGAGGGCCGGATGAGCAGTTCTTC.

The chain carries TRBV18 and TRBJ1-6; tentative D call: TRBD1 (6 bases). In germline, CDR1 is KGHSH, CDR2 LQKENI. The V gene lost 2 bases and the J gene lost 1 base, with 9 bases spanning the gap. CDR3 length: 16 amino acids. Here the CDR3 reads CASSPGGESYNSPLHF. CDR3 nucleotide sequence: TGTGCCAGCTCACCAGGGGGCGAATCCTATAATTCACCCCTCCACTTT.

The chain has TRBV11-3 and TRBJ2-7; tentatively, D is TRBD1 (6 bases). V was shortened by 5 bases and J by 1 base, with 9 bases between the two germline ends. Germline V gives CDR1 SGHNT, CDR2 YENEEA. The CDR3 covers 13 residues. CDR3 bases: TGTGCCAGCAGCACGACAGGTTCCTACGAGCAGTACTTC. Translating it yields CASSTTGSYEQYF.

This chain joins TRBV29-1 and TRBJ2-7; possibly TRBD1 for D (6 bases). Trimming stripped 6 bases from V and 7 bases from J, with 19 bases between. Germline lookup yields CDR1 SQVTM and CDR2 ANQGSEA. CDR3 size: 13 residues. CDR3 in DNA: TGCAGCGTACCCGGACAGCCCTCTGATGAGCAGTACTTC. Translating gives CSVPGQPSDEQYF.

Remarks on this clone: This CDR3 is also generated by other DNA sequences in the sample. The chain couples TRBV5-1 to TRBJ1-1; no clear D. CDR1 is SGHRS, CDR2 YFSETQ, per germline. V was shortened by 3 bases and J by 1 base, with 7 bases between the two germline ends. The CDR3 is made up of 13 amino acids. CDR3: CASSSQENTEAFF. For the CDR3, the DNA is TGCGCCAGCAGCTCCCAGGAGAACACTGAAGCTTTCTTT.

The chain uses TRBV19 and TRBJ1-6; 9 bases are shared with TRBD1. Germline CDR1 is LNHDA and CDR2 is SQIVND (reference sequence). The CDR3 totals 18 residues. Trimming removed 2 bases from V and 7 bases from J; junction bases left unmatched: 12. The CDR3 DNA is TGTGCCAGTAGTATATCCCCTCCACAGGGGGCAGGAAATTCACCCCTCCACTTT. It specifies CASSISPPQGAGNSPLHF.

DNA for the CDR3: TGTGCCACCGTTCTGTCGAACGGTGACTATGGCTACACCTTC. This codes for CATVLSNGDYGYTF. The chain recombines TRBV6-5 with TRBJ1-2; no reliable D call. V shed 10 bases and J shed 3 bases, with 18 bases lying between them. CDR1 is MNHEY and CDR2 is SVGAGI in the germline V gene. This CDR3 is built from 14 residues.

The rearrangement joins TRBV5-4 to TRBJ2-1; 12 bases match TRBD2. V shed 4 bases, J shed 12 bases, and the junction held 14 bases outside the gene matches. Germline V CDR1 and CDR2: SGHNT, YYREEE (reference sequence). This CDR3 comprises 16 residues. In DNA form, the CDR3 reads TGTGCCAGCAGCGGGATGACTAGCGGGAGATCCCTCGGGCAGTTCTTC. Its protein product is CASSGMTSGRSLGQFF.

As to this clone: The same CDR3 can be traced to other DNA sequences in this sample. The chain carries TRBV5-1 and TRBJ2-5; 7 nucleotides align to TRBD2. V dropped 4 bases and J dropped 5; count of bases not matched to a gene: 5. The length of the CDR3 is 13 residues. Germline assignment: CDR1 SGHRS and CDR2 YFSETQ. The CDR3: CASSPTGGETQYF. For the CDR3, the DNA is TGCGCCAGCAGCCCGACGGGAGGCGAGACCCAGTACTTC.

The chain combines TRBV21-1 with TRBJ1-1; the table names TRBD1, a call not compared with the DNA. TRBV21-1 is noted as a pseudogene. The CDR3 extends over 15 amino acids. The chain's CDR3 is CASSNPGAMNTEAFF. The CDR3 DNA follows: TGTGCCAGCAGCAACCCAGGGGCCATGAACACTGAAGCTTTCTTT.

CDR3 nucleotide sequence: TGTGCCAGCAGTCCATTCGGATACTACGAGCAGTACTTC. Protein: CASSPFGYYEQYF. This chain connects TRBV27 to TRBJ2-7; D not resolved. V shed 5 bases and J shed 3 bases, with 11 bases lying between them. CDR3 length: 13 amino acids. Germline CDR1 is MNHEY and CDR2 is SMNVEV (reference sequence).

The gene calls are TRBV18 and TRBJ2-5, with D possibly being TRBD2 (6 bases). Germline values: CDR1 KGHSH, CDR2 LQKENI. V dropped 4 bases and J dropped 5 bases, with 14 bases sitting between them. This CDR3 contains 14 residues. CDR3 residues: CASSLTTGGETQYF. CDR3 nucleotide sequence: TGTGCCAGCTCACTTACGACCGGAGGGGAGACCCAGTACTTC. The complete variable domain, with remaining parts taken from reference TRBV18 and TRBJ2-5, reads NAGVMQNPRHLVRRRGQEARLRCSPMKGHSHVYWYRQLPEEGLKFMVYLQKENIIDESGMPKERFSAEFPKEGPSILRIQQVVRGDSAAYFCASSLTTGGETQYFGPGTRLLVL.

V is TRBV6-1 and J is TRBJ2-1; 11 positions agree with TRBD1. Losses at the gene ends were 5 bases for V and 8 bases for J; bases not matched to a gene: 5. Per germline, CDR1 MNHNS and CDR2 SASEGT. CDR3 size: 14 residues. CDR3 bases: TGTGCCAGCAGTTGGACAGGGGGCATCGATGAGCAGTTCTTC. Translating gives CASSWTGGIDEQFF.

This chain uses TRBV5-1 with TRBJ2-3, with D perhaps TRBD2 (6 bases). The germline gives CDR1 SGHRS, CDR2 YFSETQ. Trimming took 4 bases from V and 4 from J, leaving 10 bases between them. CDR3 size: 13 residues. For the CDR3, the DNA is TGCGCCAGCAGCGAAGGGACTCCAGATACGCAGTATTTT. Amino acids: CASSEGTPDTQYF.

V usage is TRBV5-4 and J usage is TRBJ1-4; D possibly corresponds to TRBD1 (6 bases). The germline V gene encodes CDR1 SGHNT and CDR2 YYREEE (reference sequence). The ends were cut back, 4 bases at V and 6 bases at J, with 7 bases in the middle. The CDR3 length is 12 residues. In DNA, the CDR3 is TGTGCCAGCAGCGGGGGCGATGAAAAACTGTTTTTT. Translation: CASSGGDEKLFF.

The CDR3 sequence: CASSHRQGKGVETQYF. In DNA, the CDR3 is TGTGCCAGCAGTCATCGACAGGGGAAAGGCGTGGAGACCCAGTACTTC. The V gene is TRBV28, the J gene TRBJ2-5; 8 nucleotides line up with TRBD1. The germline V gene encodes CDR1 MDHEN and CDR2 SYDVKM. Trimming at V came to 5 bases and at J to 5 bases, leaving 13 bases not matched to a gene. CDR3 size: 16 residues.

The CDR3 is CASTPLAGGGRYEQYF. The CDR3 DNA reads as TGTGCCAGCACTCCTCTAGCGGGTGGGGGGCGGTACGAGCAGTACTTC. The chain is built from TRBV2 and TRBJ2-7; TRBD2 matches 8 bases. This CDR3 region has 16 residues. Looked up from germline, CDR1 is SNHLY and CDR2 is FYNNEI. V lost 7 bases and J lost 4; bases outside the gene matches: 15.